This T cell receptor (beta chain) was obtained from a study of preoperative IRX-2 immunotherapy in early breast cancer (dated by TCRdb to between 2018 and 2021). The treatment or condition label of this sample denotes: preoperative locoregional IRX-2 cytokine immunotherapy. The samples were obtained from a phase Ib study that tested preoperative, locoregional IRX-2 cytokine immunotherapy meant to prime immune responses. Donors were patients with early-stage breast cancer who received IRX-2 before surgery. Note on this clone: What this receptor recognizes is not known. There are no base qualities to consult, and no much larger clone falls within one base.

Relative to germline, V is 7 bases shorter and J is 2 bases shorter, with 17 bases between their ends. The cysteine opens and the phenylalanine closes a CDR3 of 15 amino acids. Only CDR3 DNA remains: 45 bases, in frame from the first base. The germline V gene specifies MDHEN as CDR1 and SYDVKM as CDR2. The library was generated by the immunoSEQ multiplex PCR assay. Not all clones reach the TCRdb copy of this immuneACCESS table, which keeps in-frame sequences only. Checked studies attribute under half of the gap to unresolved V genes and leave the rest unexplained. This sample is represented by 39,000 or so clones; 70% to 80% of them were singletons. The biggest ten clones account for over 1% of the sample.

This TCR was recovered from a human donor with breast cancer. The V and J segments used are TRBV28 and TRBJ1-2; no D gene call is confident. The sequencing here drew on tumor tissue, taken after IRX-2 immunotherapy. CDR3 loop: CASTVSPPGNYGYTF. The DNA is TGTGCCAGCACTGTTTCCCCTCCCGGCAACTATGGCTACACCTTC.